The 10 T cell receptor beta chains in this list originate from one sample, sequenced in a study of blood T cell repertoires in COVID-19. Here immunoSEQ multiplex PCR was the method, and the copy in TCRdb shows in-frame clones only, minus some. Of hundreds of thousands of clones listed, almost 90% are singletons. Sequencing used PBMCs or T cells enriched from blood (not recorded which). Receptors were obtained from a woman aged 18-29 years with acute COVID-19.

The CDR3 spells CASSVGQGASYNEQFF. CDR3 nucleotide sequence: TGTGCCAGCAGCGTAGGACAGGGGGCCTCCTACAATGAGCAGTTCTTC. V gene TRBV9 combines with J gene TRBJ2-1, with 10 bases lining up with TRBD1. This CDR3 contains 16 residues. Germline lookup yields CDR1 SGDLS and CDR2 YYNGEE. Losses at the gene ends were 0 bases for V and 0 bases for J; bases not matched to a gene: 0.

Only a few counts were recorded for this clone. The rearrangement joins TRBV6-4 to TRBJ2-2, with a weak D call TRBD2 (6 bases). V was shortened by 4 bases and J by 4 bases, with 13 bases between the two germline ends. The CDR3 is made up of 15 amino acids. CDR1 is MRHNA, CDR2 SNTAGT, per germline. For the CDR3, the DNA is TGTGCCAGCAGTGCGGTAGCGGAAAGCACCGGGGAGCTGTTTTTT. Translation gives CASSAVAESTGELFF.

The CDR3 nucleotides are TGTGCCAGCAGCCTCCGACAGGGAGAAGGGCAGCCCCAGCATTTT. It yields the protein CASSLRQGEGQPQHF. V is TRBV7-6 and J is TRBJ1-5; 7 bases line up with TRBD1. V was clipped by 5 bases and J by 7 bases; unmatched bases: 11. The CDR3 contains 15 residues. Germline V CDR1 and CDR2: SGHVS, FNYEAQ. Looking up the rest from reference TRBV7-6 and TRBJ1-5 gives the full variable domain: GAGVSQSPRYKVTKRGQDVALRCDPISGHVSLYWYRQALGQGPEFLTYFNYEAQQDKSGLPNDRFSAERPEGSISTLTIQRTEQRDSAMYRCASSLRQGEGQPQHFGDGTRLSIL.

The CDR3 loop is CASSLSGTALEAFF. The CDR3 DNA is TGTGCCAGCAGCTTGTCCGGGACAGCCTTAGAAGCTTTCTTT. The chain uses TRBV11-2 and TRBJ1-1; 7 nucleotides line up with TRBD1. Germline loops: CDR1 SGHAT, CDR2 FQNNGV. J gave up 8 bases and V 3 bases, and 9 bases lay outside the gene matches. The CDR3 has 14 amino acids.

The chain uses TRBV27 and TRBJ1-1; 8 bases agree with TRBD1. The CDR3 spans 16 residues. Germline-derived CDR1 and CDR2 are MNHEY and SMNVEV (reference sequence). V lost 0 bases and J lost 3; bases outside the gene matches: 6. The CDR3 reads CASSLSPRGLDTEAFF. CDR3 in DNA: TGTGCCAGCAGTTTATCACCCAGGGGGCTAGACACTGAAGCTTTCTTT.

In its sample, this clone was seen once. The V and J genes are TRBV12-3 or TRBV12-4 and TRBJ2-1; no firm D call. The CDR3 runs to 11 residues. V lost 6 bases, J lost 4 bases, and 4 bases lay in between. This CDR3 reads CASRQYNEQFF. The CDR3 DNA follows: TGTGCCAGCAGGCAGTACAATGAGCAGTTCTTC.

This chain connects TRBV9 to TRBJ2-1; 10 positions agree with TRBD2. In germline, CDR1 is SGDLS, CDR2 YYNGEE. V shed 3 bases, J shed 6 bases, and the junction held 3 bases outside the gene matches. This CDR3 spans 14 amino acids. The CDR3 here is CASSGTSGFNEQFF. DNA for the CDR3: TGTGCCAGCAGCGGGACTAGCGGATTCAATGAGCAGTTCTTC.

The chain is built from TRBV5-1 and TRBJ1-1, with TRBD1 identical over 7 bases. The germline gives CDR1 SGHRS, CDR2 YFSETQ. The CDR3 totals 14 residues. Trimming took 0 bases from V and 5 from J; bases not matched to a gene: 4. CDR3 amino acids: CASSLERQGTEAFF. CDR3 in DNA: TGCGCCAGCAGCTTGGAAAGACAGGGAACTGAAGCTTTCTTT.

The CDR3 here is CASSFKLVGRDVGELFF. CDR3 coding DNA: TGTGCCAGCAGTTTCAAATTGGTCGGCAGGGATGTCGGGGAGCTGTTTTTT. This chain links TRBV27 with TRBJ2-2; D perhaps matches TRBD1 (5 bases). The CDR3 spans 17 residues. Germline-derived CDR1 and CDR2 are MNHEY and SMNVEV (reference sequence). Trimming shortened V by 3 bases and J by 7 bases, and 21 bases separated the two germline ends.

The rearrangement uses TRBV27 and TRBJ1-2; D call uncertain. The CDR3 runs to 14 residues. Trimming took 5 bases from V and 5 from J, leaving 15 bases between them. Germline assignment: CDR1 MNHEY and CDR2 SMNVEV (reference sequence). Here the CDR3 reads CASSASGNKYGYTF. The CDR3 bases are TGTGCCAGCAGTGCCTCCGGGAACAAATATGGCTACACCTTC.